Shown below are 8 T cell receptor beta chains from a single sample sequenced in a study of shared clonotypes between healthy human individuals. Naive CD8 isolation took CD45RO-negative cells positively selected for CCR7 and excluded terminally differentiated effector memory CD45RA+ cells. Sequencing used immunoSEQ multiplex PCR; TCRdb keeps in-frame clones, though not all of them. The sample shows around 2,000,000 clones, about 95% of them seen only once. Sequenced input: naive CD8+ T cells sorted from blood. All receptors derive from a man aged 18 to 30 in good health.

This clone was detected only once. The V gene is TRBV13, the J gene TRBJ1-3; D gene ambiguous. Per the germline V gene, CDR1 is PRHDT and CDR2 is FYEKMQ (reference sequence). The CDR3 runs 16 residues. Trimming removed 5 bases at V and 1 base at J, with 15 bases between. CDR3 bases: TGTGCCAGCAGCCGAGGACCCAGGACTTCTGGAAACACCATATATTTT. The encoded protein is CASSRGPRTSGNTIYF.

The chain carries TRBV18 and TRBJ2-1, with D possibly matching TRBD1 (5 bases). V lost 3 bases and J lost 2, with 14 bases in between. Germline lookup yields CDR1 KGHSH and CDR2 LQKENI. The CDR3 extends over 16 amino acids. CDR3 sequence reads: CASSPQTVSTYNEQFF. The CDR3 DNA is TGTGCCAGCTCACCCCAGACAGTGAGCACCTACAATGAGCAGTTCTTC.

This rearrangement joins TRBV27 to TRBJ2-7; maybe TRBD2 (6 bases). This CDR3 region has 15 residues. CDR1 is MNHEY, CDR2 SMNVEV, per germline (reference sequence). V lost 3 bases and J 0 bases, leaving 12 bases between the germline ends. The DNA for the CDR3 is TGTGCCAGCAGTTTTTCCCGGGGGAGCTCCTACGAGCAGTACTTC. Its protein product is CASSFSRGSSYEQYF.

CDR3 sequence (DNA): TGTGCCAGCAGTTACGGGACTAGCGGATTGTGGGAGCAGTACTTC. Amino acid sequence: CASSYGTSGLWEQYF. The genes are TRBV6-5 and TRBJ2-7; TRBD2 agrees at 11 bases. Trimming removed 2 bases from V and 7 bases from J; junction bases left unmatched: 7. This CDR3 region has 15 residues. The germline CDR1 and CDR2 sequences are MNHEY and SVGAGI.

The V and J genes are TRBV27 and TRBJ2-7, with D tentatively TRBD2 (7 bases). Germline V lookup: CDR1 MNHEY, CDR2 SMNVEV (reference sequence). The CDR3 sequence is 15 residues long. Trimming shortened V by 2 bases and J by 2 bases, and 13 bases separated the two germline ends. The CDR3 reads CASSLAGATTYEQYF. The CDR3 region has the DNA TGTGCCAGCAGTTTAGCGGGGGCCACAACCTACGAGCAGTACTTC.

The rearrangement uses TRBV4-1 and TRBJ2-7; no reliable D call. This CDR3 is built from 14 residues. V lost 0 bases and J lost 3, with 9 bases in between. From germline, CDR1 is MGHRA and CDR2 YSYEKL. The CDR3 DNA sequence: TGCGCCAGCAGCCAAGACACCGGGTTCTACGAGCAGTACTTC. Protein sequence: CASSQDTGFYEQYF.

V gene TRBV2 combines with J gene TRBJ1-3, with D maybe TRBD1 (6 bases). The CDR3 has 15 amino acids. Germline-derived CDR1 and CDR2 are SNHLY and FYNNEI. V gave up 1 base and J gave up 2 bases, with 9 bases separating them. CDR3 loop: CASSEGAGAGNTIYF. CDR3 bases: TGTGCCAGCAGTGAAGGGGCAGGGGCTGGAAACACCATATATTTT.

The V call is TRBV2, the J call TRBJ2-1, with 8 positions matching TRBD2. Germline CDR1 SNHLY, CDR2 FYNNEI. Trimming took 2 bases from V and 2 from J; bases not matched to a gene: 14. This CDR3 has 19 amino acids. The CDR3 sequence: CASSEIPGREVLTYNEQFF. CDR3 in DNA: TGTGCCAGCAGTGAAATCCCAGGGCGGGAGGTCCTTACCTACAATGAGCAGTTCTTC.